This T cell receptor (beta chain) was profiled in a study of radiation and T cells in renal cell carcinoma. Study summary: Nephrectomy followed 15 Gy stereotactic body radiation by 4 weeks.

The germline V and J ends were trimmed by 2 bases and 0 bases, with 19 bases remaining between them. In germline, CDR1 is SGHTA, CDR2 FQGNSA. This CDR3 is 19 amino acids long. Time point denoted: blood 2 weeks post-SBRT. Documented treatment: 15 Gy SBRT to primary tumor, nephrectomy 4 weeks later. Blood was sampled at baseline, 2 weeks and 4 weeks after SBRT. The repertoire was sequenced with immunoSEQ multiplex PCR; TCRdb's copy has only in-frame clones and lacks some. Here the sample spans 100,000 to 150,000 clones, approximately 90% being singletons. This TCR was sampled from a woman between 65 and 79 years old with renal cell carcinoma. The V gene is TRBV7-2, the J gene TRBJ1-4; D gene unclear. Here the sequenced sample was blood, taken from a patient whose treatment included radiotherapy and nephrectomy. CDR3: CASSLRSLGLNPTNEKLFF. The CDR3, as DNA: TGTGCCAGCAGCTTAAGATCGTTGGGGTTAAACCCAACTAATGAAAAACTGTTTTTT.